One and the same sample provided the 12 T cell receptor beta chains below, sequenced in a study of cytomegalovirus exposure and HLA in healthy donors. The PCR employed 60 Vbeta primers together with 13 Jbeta primers. The assay was immunoSEQ multiplex PCR, and TCRdb's table has in-frame clones only and misses some. The repertoire holds some 130,000 clones, with around 74% as singletons. Sequenced input: PBMCs. These receptors were collected from a male donor in good health and CMV-seronegative.

The chain uses TRBV7-2 and TRBJ1-1, with a possible D match to TRBD1 (5 bases). V lost 2 bases and J 5 bases, leaving 21 bases between the germline ends. The CDR3 sequence is 17 residues long. Germline V gene sequence: CDR1 SGHTA, CDR2 FQGNSA. The CDR3 DNA sequence: TGTGCCAGCAGCTTACGAGTGGTGGCAGACAGCCCTACTGAAGCTTTCTTT. This encodes CASSLRVVADSPTEAFF.

In regard to this clone: A much larger clonotype is one base distant, so this may be a read error. The same CDR3 also results from other DNA sequences found in this sample. The chain is built from TRBV4-1 and TRBJ1-6, with D hard to call. V lost 6 bases and J lost 7, with 13 bases in between. The CDR3 loop spans 14 amino acids. The germline CDR1 and CDR2 sequences are MGHRA and YSYEKL. The CDR3 here is CASSLGESNSPLHF. CDR3 nucleotide sequence: TGCGCCAGCAGTCTCGGGGAGTCCAATTCACCCCTCCACTTT.

The V and J genes are TRBV7-9 and TRBJ2-5, with 8 bases matching TRBD1. Trimming cost V 4 bases and J 3 bases; bases outside gene matches: 4. This CDR3 contains 14 residues. Germline CDR1 SEHNR, CDR2 FQNEAQ (reference sequence). In nucleotides, the CDR3 is TGTGCCAGCAGCTCGATGGACAGGGAAGAGACCCAGTACTTC. Its protein is CASSSMDREETQYF.

This clone was observed a few times. The sample contains more than one DNA sequence encoding this CDR3. The J gene is TRBJ1-1, the V gene TRBV5-4; TRBD1 agrees at 8 bases. CDR3 length: 15 residues. V dropped 2 bases and J dropped 5; count of bases not matched to a gene: 8. The V gene's germline CDR1 is SGHNT and CDR2 YYREEE (reference sequence). CDR3 bases: TGTGCCAGCAGCTTAAGGACAGGGCAGGATACTGAAGCTTTCTTT. Protein product: CASSLRTGQDTEAFF.

The chain carries TRBV15 and TRBJ1-2, with D unresolved. The CDR3 has 15 amino acids. Germline V gives CDR1 LNHNV, CDR2 YYDKDF (reference sequence). V shed 0 bases and J shed 6 bases, with 14 bases lying between them. The CDR3 bases are TGTGCCACCAGCAGAGATCGAGGCGATCTCGATGGCTACACCTTC. Translating gives CATSRDRGDLDGYTF. Together with reference TRBV15 and TRBJ1-2, the CDR3 gives the full variable domain: DAMVIQNPRYQVTQFGKPVTLSCSQTLNHNVMYWYQQKSSQAPKLLFHYYDKDFNNEADTPDNFQSRRPNTSFCFLDIRSPGLGDTAMYLCATSRDRGDLDGYTFGSGTRLTVV.

The sample holds a few counts of this clone. The rearrangement links TRBV19 to TRBJ2-1, with D tentatively TRBD2 (6 bases). This CDR3 is built from 15 residues. Deletions cut 4 bases from V and 5 bases from J, with 15 bases between. Germline V gives CDR1 LNHDA, CDR2 SQIVND (reference sequence). The CDR3: CASSNPQLADNEQFF. The CDR3 DNA is TGTGCCAGTAGTAACCCCCAACTAGCAGACAATGAGCAGTTCTTC.

V and J are TRBV30 and TRBJ2-2; no definite D call. The CDR3 runs 11 residues. With 0 bases removed from V and 7 bases from J, the gap between germline ends came to 3 bases. Germline CDR1 and CDR2: GTSNPN and SVGIG (reference sequence). CDR3 nucleotide sequence: TGTGCCTGGAGTGTTTACGGGGAGCTGTTTTTT. It is translated as CAWSVYGELFF.

V usage is TRBV6-5 and J usage is TRBJ2-7; D is undetermined. The CDR3 is made up of 15 amino acids. V was pared by 0 bases and J by 3 bases, with 12 bases between. Germline V gene data show CDR1 as MNHEY and CDR2 as SVGAGI. The CDR3 spells CASSYSAEAYYEQYF. DNA for the CDR3: TGTGCCAGCAGTTACTCGGCAGAGGCTTACTACGAGCAGTACTTC.

The chain is built from TRBV7-9 and TRBJ2-5, with TRBD1 matching 10 bases. TRBJ2-7 matches the DNA end more closely, so the J call is doubtful. From germline, CDR1 is SEHNR and CDR2 FQNEAQ (reference sequence). CDR3 length: 14 amino acids. CDR3 coding DNA: TGTGCCAGCAGCTGGACAGGGGGCTCCTACGAGCAGTACTTC. Amino acid sequence: CASSWTGGSYEQYF.

The chain is built from TRBV6-5 and TRBJ1-2; 11 bases are shared with TRBD1. The CDR3 has 16 residues. Per the germline V gene, CDR1 is MNHEY and CDR2 is SVGAGI. Trimming removed 2 bases from V and 3 bases from J; junction bases left unmatched: 5. The CDR3 loop is CASSYAAGQGDYGYTF. In DNA form, the CDR3 reads TGTGCCAGCAGTTACGCGGCGGGACAGGGGGACTATGGCTACACCTTC.

The genes are TRBV4-3 and TRBJ2-7; 14 positions match TRBD2. Germline-derived CDR1 and CDR2 are LGHNA and YSLEER. Unmatched junction bases numbered 12, after V lost 4 bases and J lost 1 base. The CDR3 runs to 19 residues. The CDR3 sequence is CASSPPGTSGRGGSYEQYF. Here the CDR3 DNA reads TGCGCCAGCAGCCCACCCGGGACTAGCGGGAGAGGGGGTTCCTACGAGCAGTACTTC.

This chain connects TRBV4-1 to TRBJ1-2; D gene ambiguous. Germline-derived CDR1 and CDR2 are MGHRA and YSYEKL. V lost 3 bases and J lost 4, with 9 bases in between. The CDR3 loop spans 13 amino acids. CDR3 DNA: TGCGCCAGCAGCCAGTCCGGGTCCTATGGCTACACCTTC. Translation: CASSQSGSYGYTF.